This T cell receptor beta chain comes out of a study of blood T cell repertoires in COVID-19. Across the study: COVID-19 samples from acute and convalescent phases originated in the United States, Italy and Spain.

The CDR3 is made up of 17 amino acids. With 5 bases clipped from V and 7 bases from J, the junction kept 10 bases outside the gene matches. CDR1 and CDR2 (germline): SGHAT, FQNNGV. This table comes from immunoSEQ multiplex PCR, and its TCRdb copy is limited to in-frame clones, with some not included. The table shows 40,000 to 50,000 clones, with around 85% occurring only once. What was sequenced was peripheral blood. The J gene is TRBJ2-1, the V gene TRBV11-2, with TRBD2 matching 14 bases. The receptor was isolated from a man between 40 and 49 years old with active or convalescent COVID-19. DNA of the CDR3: TGTGCCAGCAGCCAGGGACTAGCGGGAGCGGTTGGGAATGAGCAGTTCTTC. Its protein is CASSQGLAGAVGNEQFF.